The present TCR beta chain was sequenced within a study of vaccination effects on CD4 cells after COVID-19. Some clones are missing from TCRdb's copy, which holds only in-frame ones; the method was immunoSEQ multiplex PCR. The sample carries over 80,000 clones, over 75% recorded once. Pools of viral peptides were used by the ViraFEST assay to expand antigen-specific CD4+ T cells ahead of sequencing. Cultured cells yielded isolated CD4+ T cells after 10 to 11 days. It was two doses of either the BNT162b2 or mRNA-1273 vaccine that participants received. Each well held about 2.1 million PBMC cultured with roughly 10 ug/ml peptides and about 10 IU/ml IL-2. Germline values: CDR1 SGHTA, CDR2 FQGNSA. V was clipped by 3 bases and J by 7 bases, with 27 bases between them. This CDR3 spans 18 amino acids. About this clone: Antigen specificity is unknown.

The source of this sequence is a human donor who received a COVID-19 vaccine. This specimen was CD4+ T cells from PBMCs cultured with HCoV-OC43 spike peptides, taken after COVID-19 vaccination. Subset denoted: HCoV-OC43 spike overlapping peptide pool stimulation. This chain connects TRBV7-2 to TRBJ2-5; TRBD1 is a possible D gene (5 bases). The CDR3 region is CASSFPVILGHVIGTQYF. In nucleotides, the CDR3 is TGTGCCAGCAGCTTCCCCGTTATACTCGGACACGTCATTGGGACCCAGTACTTC. The whole variable domain, filled in from reference TRBV7-2 and TRBJ2-5, reads GAGVSQSPSNKVTEKGKDVELRCDPISGHTALYWYRQSLGQGLEFLIYFQGNSAPDKSGLPSDRFSAERTGGSVSTLTIQRTQQEDSAVYLCASSFPVILGHVIGTQYFGPGTRLLVL.